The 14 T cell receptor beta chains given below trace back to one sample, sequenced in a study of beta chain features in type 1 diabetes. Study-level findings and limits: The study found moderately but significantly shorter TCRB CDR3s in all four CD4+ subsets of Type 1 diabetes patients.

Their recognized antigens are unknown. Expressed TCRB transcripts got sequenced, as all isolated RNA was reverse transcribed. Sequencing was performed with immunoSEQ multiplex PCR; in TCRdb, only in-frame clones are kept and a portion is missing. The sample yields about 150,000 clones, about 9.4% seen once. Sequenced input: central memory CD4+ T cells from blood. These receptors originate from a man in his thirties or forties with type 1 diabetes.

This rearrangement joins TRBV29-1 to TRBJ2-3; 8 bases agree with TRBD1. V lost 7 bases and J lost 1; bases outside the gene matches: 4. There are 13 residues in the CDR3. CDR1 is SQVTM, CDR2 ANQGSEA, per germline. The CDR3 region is CSAGQARTDTQYF. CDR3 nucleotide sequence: TGCAGCGCGGGACAGGCCCGCACAGATACGCAGTATTTT.

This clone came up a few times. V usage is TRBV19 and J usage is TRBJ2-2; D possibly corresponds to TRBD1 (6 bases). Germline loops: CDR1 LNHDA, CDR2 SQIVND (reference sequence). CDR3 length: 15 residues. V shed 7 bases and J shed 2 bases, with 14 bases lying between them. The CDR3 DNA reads TGTGCCAGTACTACCGACAGGATTAACACCGGGGAGCTGTTTTTT. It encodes CASTTDRINTGELFF.

CDR3: CASSPEPNTGELFF. The DNA of the CDR3 is TGCGCCAGCAGTCCGGAGCCGAACACCGGGGAGCTGTTTTTT. This chain uses TRBV5-1 with TRBJ2-2; D unclear. Germline V gives CDR1 SGHRS, CDR2 YFSETQ. V lost 5 bases, J lost 0 bases, and 8 bases lay in between. This CDR3 spans 14 amino acids.

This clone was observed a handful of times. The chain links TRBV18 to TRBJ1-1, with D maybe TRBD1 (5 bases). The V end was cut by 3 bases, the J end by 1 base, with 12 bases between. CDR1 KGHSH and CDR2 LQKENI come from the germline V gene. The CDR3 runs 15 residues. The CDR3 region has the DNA TGTGCCAGCTCACCCTGGACGGGGGAGAACACTGAAGCTTTCTTT. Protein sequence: CASSPWTGENTEAFF.

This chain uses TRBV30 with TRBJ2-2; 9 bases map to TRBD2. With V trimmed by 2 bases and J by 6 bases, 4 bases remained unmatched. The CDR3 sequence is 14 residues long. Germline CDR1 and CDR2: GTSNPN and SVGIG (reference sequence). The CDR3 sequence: CAWSRSGSAGELFF. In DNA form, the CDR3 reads TGTGCCTGGAGTCGTAGCGGGAGTGCCGGGGAGCTGTTTTTT.

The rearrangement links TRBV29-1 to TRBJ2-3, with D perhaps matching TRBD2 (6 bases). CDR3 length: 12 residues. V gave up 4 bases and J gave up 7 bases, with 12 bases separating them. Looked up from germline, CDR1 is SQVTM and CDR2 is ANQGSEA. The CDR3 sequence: CSVVGGAHTQYF. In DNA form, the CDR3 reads TGCAGCGTTGTAGGAGGGGCCCATACGCAGTATTTT.

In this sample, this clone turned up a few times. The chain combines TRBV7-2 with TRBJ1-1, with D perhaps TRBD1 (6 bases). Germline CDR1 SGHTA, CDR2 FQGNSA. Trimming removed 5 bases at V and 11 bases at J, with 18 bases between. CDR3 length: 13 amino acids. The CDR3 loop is CASSLSTGTRAFF. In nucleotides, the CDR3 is TGTGCCAGCAGCCTCAGCACCGGGACAAGGGCTTTCTTT.

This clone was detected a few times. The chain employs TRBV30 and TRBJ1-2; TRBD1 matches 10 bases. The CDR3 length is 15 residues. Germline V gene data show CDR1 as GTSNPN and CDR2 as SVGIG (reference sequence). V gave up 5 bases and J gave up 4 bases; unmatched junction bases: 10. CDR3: CAWAPGTGATYGYTF. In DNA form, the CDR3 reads TGTGCCTGGGCCCCCGGGACAGGGGCGACCTATGGCTACACCTTC.

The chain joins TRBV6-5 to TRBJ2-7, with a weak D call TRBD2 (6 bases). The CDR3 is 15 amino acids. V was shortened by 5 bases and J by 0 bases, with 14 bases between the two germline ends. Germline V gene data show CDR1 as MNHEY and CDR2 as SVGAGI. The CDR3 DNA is TGTGCCAGCAGTATGGACTATACTAACTCCTACGAGCAGTACTTC. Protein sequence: CASSMDYTNSYEQYF.

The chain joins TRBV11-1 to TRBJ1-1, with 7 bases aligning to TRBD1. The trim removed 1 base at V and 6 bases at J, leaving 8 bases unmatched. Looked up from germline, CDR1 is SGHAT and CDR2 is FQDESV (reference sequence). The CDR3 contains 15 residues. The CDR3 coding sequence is TGTGCCAGCAGCTTAGTTGGTCGCCAGGGGGCTGAAGCTTTCTTT. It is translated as CASSLVGRQGAEAFF.

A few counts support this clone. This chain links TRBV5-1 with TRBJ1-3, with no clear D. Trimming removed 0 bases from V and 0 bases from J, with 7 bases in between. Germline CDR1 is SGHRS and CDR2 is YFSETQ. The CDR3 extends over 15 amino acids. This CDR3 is CASSLELSSGNTIYF. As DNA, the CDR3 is TGCGCCAGCAGCTTGGAACTGAGCTCTGGAAACACCATATATTTT. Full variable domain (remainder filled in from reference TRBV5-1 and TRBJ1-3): KAGVTQTPRYLIKTRGQQVTLSCSPISGHRSVSWYQQTPGQGLQFLFEYFSETQRNKGNFPGRFSGRQFSNSRSEMNVSTLELGDSALYLCASSLELSSGNTIYFGEGSWLTVV.

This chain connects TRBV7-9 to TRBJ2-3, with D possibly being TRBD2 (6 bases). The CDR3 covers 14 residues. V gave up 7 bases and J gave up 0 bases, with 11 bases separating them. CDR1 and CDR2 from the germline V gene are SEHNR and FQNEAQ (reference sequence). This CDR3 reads CASIRERSTDTQYF. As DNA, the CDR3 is TGTGCCAGCATACGGGAGAGGAGCACAGATACGCAGTATTTT.

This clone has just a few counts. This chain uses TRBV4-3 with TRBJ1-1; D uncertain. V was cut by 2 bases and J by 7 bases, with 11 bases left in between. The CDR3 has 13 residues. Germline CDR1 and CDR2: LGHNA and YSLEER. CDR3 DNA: TGCGCCAGCAGCCAACGACTCAAAGGTGAAGCTTTCTTT. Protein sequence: CASSQRLKGEAFF.

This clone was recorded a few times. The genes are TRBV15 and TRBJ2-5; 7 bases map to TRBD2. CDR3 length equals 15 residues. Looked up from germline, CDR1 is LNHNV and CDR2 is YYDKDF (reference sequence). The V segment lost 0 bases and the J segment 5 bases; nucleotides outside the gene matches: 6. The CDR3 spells CATSRDLEGGETQYF. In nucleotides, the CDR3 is TGTGCCACCAGCAGAGATCTAGAGGGAGGGGAGACCCAGTACTTC.